One sample yielded the 32 T cell receptor beta chains listed below, sequenced in a study of prognosis after radiotherapy for stage I lung cancer. Starting from genomic DNA, TCR beta CDR3 was amplified through two-round multiplex PCR. Round one of PCR was performed, and it used primers specific to each TRBV and TRBJ gene. TCRdb re-analysed the multiplex PCR reads in MiXCR, keeping a single row per CDR3 protein. The sample includes tens of thousands of distinct CDR3 sequences, roughly 29% of them seen just once. Sample: PBMCs, taken before or after stereotactic body radiation therapy (not recorded which). The origin of the receptors is a donor at least 50 years old with non-small cell lung cancer.

In regard to this clonotype: The junction shows a germline mismatch at one end, possibly a read error. The J gene is TRBJ2-5, the V gene TRBV6-1; TRBD1 is a possible D gene (5 bases). This CDR3 has 13 amino acids. Germline assignment: CDR1 MNHNS and CDR2 SASEGT. CDR3 sequence reads: CASNSGHQENQYF. In DNA form, the CDR3 reads TGTGCCAGCAACTCAGGGCACCAAGAGAACCAGTACTTC.

This clonotype has at least ten counts. The chain is built from TRBV5-5 and TRBJ1-2, with D hard to call. The CDR3 has 13 amino acids. The V end lost 4 bases, the J end lost 8 bases, and 15 bases lay between the germline ends. CDR1 is SGHKS, CDR2 YYEKEE, per germline (reference sequence). CDR3 bases: TGTGCCAGCAGCCCCCAGGCGGGGTGGGGCTACACCTTC. This gives the protein CASSPQAGWGYTF.

This clonotype was counted ten times or more. V gene TRBV7-9 combines with J gene TRBJ1-4; tentatively, D is TRBD1 (5 bases). This CDR3 contains 14 residues. Trimming removed 5 bases at V and 4 bases at J, with 11 bases between. Germline values: CDR1 SEHNR, CDR2 FQNEAQ (reference sequence). The CDR3 bases are TGTGCCAGCAGCCATGACAGATTTAATGAAAAACTGTTTTTT. As protein: CASSHDRFNEKLFF.

In its sample, this clonotype was seen many times. The CDR3 coding sequence is TGTGCCAGCACTCCACATCCCGGGGAGCTGTTTTTT. Its protein is CASTPHPGELFF. V is TRBV6-1 and J is TRBJ2-2, with no clear D. The germline V gene has CDR1 MNHNS and CDR2 SASEGT. The CDR3 runs to 12 residues. Trimming took 7 bases from V and 6 from J, leaving 9 bases between them.

This clonotype was observed at least ten times. The V gene is TRBV4-1, the J gene TRBJ2-1; D possibly corresponds to TRBD2 (6 bases). The germline V gene has CDR1 MGHRA and CDR2 YSYEKL. CDR3 size: 13 residues. Trimming took 4 bases from V and 4 from J, leaving 8 bases between them. The CDR3 loop reads CASSRRGYNEQFF. DNA for the CDR3: TGCGCCAGCAGCCGGAGGGGTTACAATGAGCAGTTCTTC.

This clonotype was seen repeatedly, ten times or more. The gene calls are TRBV12-3 or TRBV12-4 and TRBJ2-1; D remains unclear. CDR3 length equals 15 residues. The ends were cut back, 0 bases at V and 8 bases at J, with 14 bases in the middle. CDR3 in DNA: TGTGCCAGCAGTTTAGCCCGTGCATCGCTGGATGAGCAGTTCTTC. This codes for CASSLARASLDEQFF.

This clonotype was counted ten times or more. V gene TRBV30 combines with J gene TRBJ2-1; TRBD1 matches 7 bases. The CDR3 runs to 13 residues. CDR1 and CDR2 (germline): GTSNPN, SVGIG (reference sequence). V lost 3 bases and J lost 3; bases outside the gene matches: 2. The CDR3 DNA is TGTGCCTGGAGGAGGGGGCTCTACAATGAGCAGTTCTTC. Translating it yields CAWRRGLYNEQFF.

In this sample, this clonotype turned up many times. The chain uses TRBV19 and TRBJ2-7; D may be TRBD1 (5 bases). Germline CDR1 reads LNHDA; CDR2 reads SQIVND (reference sequence). The CDR3 is 12 amino acids. Deletions cut 4 bases from V and 6 bases from J, with 10 bases between. The CDR3 loop reads CASSTTEFEQYF. For the CDR3, the DNA is TGTGCCAGTAGTACGACAGAGTTCGAGCAGTACTTC.

This clonotype came up many times. The rearrangement joins TRBV10-3 to TRBJ1-2; D remains unclear. CDR1 is ENHRY and CDR2 is SYGVKD in the germline V gene. Deletions cut 3 bases from V and 7 bases from J, with 18 bases between. This CDR3 comprises 15 residues. The CDR3 here is CAISDRKRARGGYTF. The CDR3 DNA reads as TGTGCCATCAGTGATAGGAAGAGGGCGCGGGGTGGCTACACCTTC.

Ten or more counts support this clonotype. The V gene is TRBV20-1, the J gene TRBJ1-2; D is perhaps TRBD1 (6 bases). CDR3 length: 12 residues. V was clipped by 5 bases and J by 1 base, with 8 bases between them. The germline V gene encodes CDR1 DFQATT and CDR2 SNEGSKA (reference sequence). DNA of the CDR3: TGCAGTGCTCGGACAGTTAACTATGGCTACACCTTC. Amino acid sequence: CSARTVNYGYTF.

As regards this clonotype: A much bigger clone sits one base away, suggesting this may be a read error. The chain is built from TRBV4-1 and TRBJ1-2, with TRBD1 as a possible D gene (6 bases). Germline V lookup: CDR1 MGHRA, CDR2 YSYEKL. The V end was cut by 3 bases, the J end by 5 bases, with 16 bases between. The CDR3 spans 15 residues. This CDR3 is CASSQTAGVQYGYTF. The CDR3 nucleotides read TGCGCCAGCAGCCAGACGGCAGGGGTACAATATGGCTACACCTTC.

This clonotype has at least ten counts. V usage is TRBV7-2 and J usage is TRBJ1-4; no clear D gene. Between the trimmed V and J ends, which lost 4 bases and 4 bases, there was a span of 10 bases. Germline V gene data show CDR1 as SGHTA and CDR2 as FQGNSA. The CDR3 is 14 residues long. The CDR3 sequence: CASSSYPNNEKLFF. CDR3 in DNA: TGTGCCAGCAGCTCTTATCCTAATAATGAAAAACTGTTTTTT.

Ten or more counts support this clonotype. This chain joins TRBV2 and TRBJ2-7; TRBD1 aligns across 10 bases. The CDR3 has 15 residues. Germline CDR1 SNHLY, CDR2 FYNNEI. J was trimmed by 5 bases and V by 3 bases; bases with no gene match: 7. The CDR3 loop reads CASSDLRDRGHEQYF. CDR3 nucleotide sequence: TGTGCCAGCAGTGACCTCCGGGACAGGGGCCACGAGCAGTACTTC.

In its sample, this clonotype was seen many times. The chain recombines TRBV11-2 with TRBJ2-5; D not resolved. The V and J ends lost 5 bases and 6 bases respectively, with 10 bases between them. The CDR3 loop spans 12 amino acids. Germline V gene data show CDR1 as SGHAT and CDR2 as FQNNGV. CDR3 nucleotide sequence: TGTGCCAGCAGCGCCCGGTCGAAGACCCAGTACTTC. Translating it yields CASSARSKTQYF.

The gene calls are TRBV10-3 and TRBJ2-1; 12 bases line up with TRBD1. The CDR3 covers 13 residues. Germline V gene data show CDR1 as ENHRY and CDR2 as SYGVKD. CDR3 protein: CASWDRGQNEQFF. CDR3 nucleotides: TGTGCGTCCTGGGACAGGGGGCAGAATGAGCAGTTCTTC.

In its sample, this clonotype was seen many times. The chain joins TRBV20-1 to TRBJ1-6, with D tentatively TRBD1 (5 bases). Germline CDR1 and CDR2: DFQATT and SNEGSKA (reference sequence). The CDR3 runs 14 residues. Trimming shortened V by 3 bases and J by 7 bases, and 13 bases separated the two germline ends. This CDR3 is CSASPGTANSPLHF. The DNA for the CDR3 is TGCAGTGCTAGCCCCGGGACGGCGAATTCACCCCTCCACTTT.

V usage is TRBV6-1 and J usage is TRBJ1-4; D possibly corresponds to TRBD1 (6 bases). Germline CDR1 MNHNS, CDR2 SASEGT. This CDR3 is built from 14 residues. V was cut by 6 bases and J by 12 bases, with 20 bases left in between. CDR3 sequence: CASSRTDGGSQLFF. The CDR3 nucleotides are TGTGCCAGCAGCCGGACAGACGGGGGCTCCCAACTGTTTTTT.

This clonotype was counted at least ten times. The chain carries TRBV5-1 and TRBJ2-3, with 8 bases fitting TRBD2. V lost 0 bases to trimming and J lost 6 bases; unmatched junction nucleotides: 3. Germline loops: CDR1 SGHRS, CDR2 YFSETQ. This CDR3 has 14 amino acids. As DNA, the CDR3 is TGCGCCAGCAGCTTGGATATAGCGGGGGATACGCAGTATTTT. Its translation is CASSLDIAGDTQYF.

This clonotype was observed many times. In DNA, the CDR3 is TGTGCCAGCAGCCCTAGAGGGCAGCACTACAATGAGCAGTTCTTC. Protein product: CASSPRGQHYNEQFF. The rearrangement links TRBV3-1 to TRBJ2-1; D may be TRBD2 (5 bases). V was cut by 4 bases and J by 3 bases, with 13 bases left in between. The CDR3 is 15 amino acids. Germline CDR1 reads LGHDT; CDR2 reads YNNKEL (reference sequence).

Details on this clonotype: A far larger clone is just one base off, so this is likely a read error. The rearrangement links TRBV6-9 to TRBJ2-3; 9 bases map to TRBD2. Germline CDR1 is MNHGY and CDR2 is SVAAGI. J gave up 5 bases and V 3 bases, and 9 bases lay outside the gene matches. The CDR3 runs 16 residues. The CDR3 protein is CASSYRGGGAEDTQYF. The CDR3 bases are TGTGCCAGCAGTTACCGGGGCGGGGGGGCGGAAGATACGCAGTATTTT.

This clonotype was recorded at least ten times. The V call is TRBV7-9, the J call TRBJ2-7; 9 bases match TRBD2. From germline, CDR1 is SEHNR and CDR2 FQNEAQ (reference sequence). The junction had 12 bases not matched to a gene; V was cut back by 7 bases and J by 5 bases. The CDR3 has 15 residues. The CDR3 here is CASTRGLAGIDEQYF. In DNA form, the CDR3 reads TGTGCCAGCACCCGGGGACTAGCCGGAATTGACGAGCAGTACTTC.

This clonotype was found many times. The chain couples TRBV18 to TRBJ2-3; 8 bases match TRBD2. Germline lookup yields CDR1 KGHSH and CDR2 LQKENI. The CDR3 contains 16 residues. V was clipped by 1 base and J by 1 base; unmatched bases: 4. CDR3 sequence (DNA): TGTGCCAGCTCACCACGGACTAGCCAGGGCACAGATACGCAGTATTTT. Encoded protein: CASSPRTSQGTDTQYF. Drawing the rest from reference TRBV18 and TRBJ2-3, the complete variable domain is NAGVMQNPRHLVRRRGQEARLRCSPMKGHSHVYWYRQLPEEGLKFMVYLQKENIIDESGMPKERFSAEFPKEGPSILRIQQVVRGDSAAYFCASSPRTSQGTDTQYFGPGTRLTVL.

Many counts were recorded for this clonotype. V usage is TRBV11-2 and J usage is TRBJ2-1, with D uncertain. This CDR3 has 14 amino acids. CDR1 SGHAT and CDR2 FQNNGV come from the germline V gene. Trimming removed 5 bases at V and 6 bases at J, with 14 bases between. CDR3 sequence: CASSPRPGSNEQFF. Here the CDR3 DNA reads TGTGCCAGCAGCCCCCGCCCTGGATCCAATGAGCAGTTCTTC.

This clonotype showed up many times. This chain links TRBV5-1 with TRBJ1-1, with TRBD1 as a possible D gene (5 bases). Germline-derived CDR1 and CDR2 are SGHRS and YFSETQ. V lost 0 bases and J lost 4, with 10 bases in between. The CDR3 loop spans 14 amino acids. The CDR3 bases are TGCGCCAGCAGCTTGGTGCAGGGCAGCACTGAAGCTTTCTTT. Its translation: CASSLVQGSTEAFF.

This clonotype was seen many times. This chain joins TRBV12-3 or TRBV12-4 and TRBJ2-2, with D perhaps matching TRBD1 (6 bases). V dropped 6 bases and J dropped 1 base, with 12 bases sitting between them. CDR3 length: 15 amino acids. The CDR3 loop is CASRTGTRNTGELFF. The CDR3 nucleotides read TGTGCCAGCAGGACCGGGACAAGGAACACCGGGGAGCTGTTTTTT.

With regard to this clonotype: This may arise from a read error, as a much more abundant clone is one base away. CDR3 protein: CVSSLGAASGNTIYF. The CDR3, as DNA: TGTGTCAGCAGCTTAGGGGCCGCCTCTGGAAACACCATATATTTT. V is TRBV7-2 and J is TRBJ1-3, with D maybe TRBD1 (5 bases). The germline CDR1 and CDR2 sequences are SGHTA and FQGNSA. The CDR3 consists of 15 residues.

The genes are TRBV28 and TRBJ1-2; 9 positions agree with TRBD1. Losses at the gene ends were 10 bases for V and 8 bases for J; bases not matched to a gene: 11. The CDR3 runs 13 residues. CDR1 is MDHEN, CDR2 SYDVKM, per germline. The DNA for the CDR3 is TGTGCCAACAGGCCCTACAGGGGGCACGGCTACACCTTC. This codes for CANRPYRGHGYTF.

This clonotype was seen many times. J is TRBJ2-3 and V is TRBV5-1, with D possibly TRBD2 on 5 matching bases. This CDR3 spans 15 amino acids. Germline V gives CDR1 SGHRS, CDR2 YFSETQ. The V gene lost 1 base and the J gene lost 0 bases, with 9 bases spanning the gap. The DNA for the CDR3 is TGCGCCAGCAGCTTGTCTTCGGGGAGCACAGATACGCAGTATTTT. Translated, it gives CASSLSSGSTDTQYF.

This clonotype was seen ten or more times. The genes are TRBV20-1 and TRBJ1-1; TRBD1 agrees at 8 bases. The V segment lost 4 bases and the J segment 6 bases; nucleotides outside the gene matches: 4. Per germline, CDR1 DFQATT and CDR2 SNEGSKA (reference sequence). The CDR3 is 12 residues long. This chain's CDR3 is CSANLQGAEAFF. In DNA form, the CDR3 reads TGCAGTGCTAATTTACAGGGGGCTGAAGCTTTCTTT.

This clonotype was seen at least ten times. The V and J genes are TRBV14 and TRBJ1-2; maybe TRBD1 (6 bases). This CDR3 is built from 15 residues. Germline assignment: CDR1 SGHDN and CDR2 FVKESK. Trimming took off 4 bases at V and 2 bases at J, with 14 bases between the two ends. The CDR3 region is CASSPRTVSNYGYTF. The CDR3 DNA reads as TGTGCCAGCAGCCCTAGGACAGTGTCAAACTATGGCTACACCTTC.

This clonotype has at least ten counts. The chain uses TRBV12-3 or TRBV12-4 and TRBJ1-1; unclear D gene. Trimming shortened V by 7 bases and J by 1 base, and 7 bases separated the two germline ends. The CDR3 covers 12 residues. The CDR3 sequence is CASTGRNTEAFF. CDR3 DNA: TGTGCCAGCACCGGGCGGAACACTGAAGCTTTCTTT.

This clonotype was found many times. V usage is TRBV6-4 and J usage is TRBJ1-1; 12 bases are a match to TRBD1. This CDR3 is built from 16 residues. Looked up from germline, CDR1 is MRHNA and CDR2 is SNTAGT. Trimming removed 8 bases from V and 3 bases from J; junction bases left unmatched: 10. This chain's CDR3 is CASSGTGGWLDTEAFF. The DNA for the CDR3 is TGTGCCAGCTCGGGGACAGGGGGCTGGTTGGACACTGAAGCTTTCTTT.